The 20 T cell receptor beta chains given below trace back to one sample, sequenced in a study of cytomegalovirus exposure and HLA in healthy donors (dated by TCRdb to 2016 to 2017). Library prep was done by the immunoSEQ multiplex PCR assay. For the multiplex PCR, a mixture combining 60 forward primers for TCR Vbeta segments and 13 reverse primers for TCR Jbeta segments was used. Sourced from immuneACCESS, this table was stored by TCRdb with only in-frame sequences that have V and J called. A share of the clones is absent; for the studies checked, an unresolved V gene accounts for under half, and the remainder has no known explanation. The sample profile shows approximately 120,000 clones; just under 75% of them were found once. 4% to 5.5% of the sample is held by the ten biggest clonotypes. The sequenced sample consisted of PBMCs. The receptor set was obtained from a man in his sixties in good health and CMV-seropositive.

The chain employs TRBV2 and TRBJ2-7, with 7 bases that match TRBD1. The CDR3 is 13 amino acids. Germline CDR1 and CDR2: SNHLY and FYNNEI. The V and J ends lost 8 bases and 3 bases, in that order; junction bases with no gene match: 7. This CDR3 reads CASERTGFYEQYF. CDR3 sequence (DNA): TGTGCCAGCGAAAGGACAGGATTCTACGAGCAGTACTTC.

The chain couples TRBV4-1 to TRBJ2-3; D might be TRBD1 (8 bases). V lost 1 base to trimming and J lost 9 bases, with 20 bases between them. The germline V gene encodes CDR1 MGHRA and CDR2 YSYEKL. This CDR3 has 16 amino acids. The CDR3 is CASSQVQGGTSRTQYF. The CDR3 region has the DNA TGCGCCAGCAGCCAAGTACAGGGGGGGACCTCGAGGACGCAGTATTTT.

The table lists this clone with a few counts. V and J are TRBV19 and TRBJ2-7, with 10 bases aligning to TRBD1. Germline CDR1 is LNHDA and CDR2 is SQIVND (reference sequence). CDR3 size: 15 residues. The V and J ends lost 5 bases and 6 bases, in that order; junction bases with no gene match: 10. CDR3 sequence (DNA): TGTGCCAGTAGTTTCGGACAGGGGGGATTCGGCGAGCAGTACTTC. This sequence encodes CASSFGQGGFGEQYF.

A note on this clone: The junction and the germline gene differ at one end; a read error may be behind it. This chain joins TRBV4-1 and TRBJ1-4; D may be TRBD1 (5 bases). The CDR3 extends over 16 amino acids. Germline assignment: CDR1 MGHRA and CDR2 YSYEKL. The CDR3 DNA is TGTGCCAGCAGCCAAGACCCTGGGAGGGGATACGGAAAACTGTTTTTT. It is translated as CASSQDPGRGYGKLFF.

J is TRBJ1-1 and V is TRBV6-5; TRBD1 might be the D (5 bases). This CDR3 has 15 amino acids. V lost 7 bases and J lost 4, with 19 bases in between. Germline assignment: CDR1 MNHEY and CDR2 SVGAGI. The DNA of the CDR3 is TGTGCCAGCACCACGAGGAACAGGATCAGCACTGAAGCTTTCTTT. Residues: CASTTRNRISTEAFF.

The chain has TRBV6-1 and TRBJ1-6, with no clear D. Trimming removed 6 bases at V and 5 bases at J, with 14 bases between. This CDR3 has 15 amino acids. Germline V gives CDR1 MNHNS, CDR2 SASEGT. CDR3 in amino acids: CASSVTAGDNSPLHF. The CDR3 nucleotides are TGTGCCAGCAGCGTTACCGCCGGGGATAATTCACCCCTCCACTTT.

This sequence joins TRBV9 and TRBJ2-5, with TRBD2 matching 8 bases. CDR1 and CDR2 from the germline V gene are SGDLS and YYNGEE. J lost 5 bases, V lost 0 bases, and 9 bases had no gene match. The CDR3 sequence is 16 residues long. The CDR3 coding sequence is TGTGCCAGCAGCGTAGAGGCGGGGGGCGCGAACGAGACCCAGTACTTC. Protein sequence: CASSVEAGGANETQYF. The variable domain in full, with the rest retrieved from reference TRBV9 and TRBJ2-5, is DSGVTQTPKHLITATGQRVTLRCSPRSGDLSVYWYQQSLDQGLQFLIQYYNGEERAKGNILERFSAQQFPDLHSELNLSSLELGDSALYFCASSVEAGGANETQYFGPGTRLLVL.

This sequence joins TRBV5-1 and TRBJ2-2; D may be TRBD2 (6 bases). This CDR3 has 16 residues. V was clipped by 0 bases and J by 5 bases, with 14 bases between them. Germline V gene lookup returns CDR1 SGHRS and CDR2 YFSETQ. The CDR3 sequence is CASSLVGGGVTGELFF. The CDR3 DNA reads TGCGCCAGCAGCTTGGTCGGGGGTGGAGTGACCGGGGAGCTGTTTTTT.

This clone appeared a single time. In the same sample, other DNA sequences code for this CDR3. The chain is built from TRBV5-1 and TRBJ1-6; D is uncertain. V lost 0 bases to trimming and J lost 7 bases, with 8 bases between them. CDR1 is SGHRS, CDR2 YFSETQ, per germline. The CDR3 runs 14 residues. In DNA, the CDR3 is TGCGCCAGCAGCTTGGGTCAGTTAAATTCACCCCTCCACTTT. Protein: CASSLGQLNSPLHF.

The gene calls are TRBV6-5 and TRBJ2-7, with 10 bases fitting TRBD2. CDR3 length: 14 amino acids. Trimming removed 8 bases from V and 3 bases from J; junction bases left unmatched: 7. Germline assignment: CDR1 MNHEY and CDR2 SVGAGI. This CDR3 reads CASQEAGGDYEQYF. In DNA, the CDR3 is TGTGCCAGCCAAGAAGCGGGGGGGGACTACGAGCAGTACTTC.

This clone was counted only a few times. This chain connects TRBV6-1 to TRBJ1-6; D is ambiguous. The CDR3 is made up of 12 amino acids. The V gene's germline CDR1 is MNHNS and CDR2 SASEGT. Deletions cut 6 bases from V and 10 bases from J, with 10 bases between. The CDR3 nucleotides read TGTGCCAGCAGCCCAACTAGCTCACCCCTCCACTTT. As protein: CASSPTSSPLHF.

The chain employs TRBV4-2 and TRBJ2-2, with TRBD2 as a possible D gene (6 bases). This CDR3 comprises 17 residues. With 4 bases removed from V and 2 bases from J, the gap between germline ends came to 17 bases. Germline V gene data show CDR1 as LGHNA and CDR2 as YNFKEQ. CDR3 DNA: TGTGCCAGCAGCCCTCTCGGAGGGACTCTAAACACCGGGGAGCTGTTTTTT. Amino acid sequence: CASSPLGGTLNTGELFF.

The CDR3 DNA reads as TGCGCCAGCAGCCAAGATGTGACGGGGACAGATACGCAGTATTTT. It yields the protein CASSQDVTGTDTQYF. The chain couples TRBV4-1 to TRBJ2-3; D may be TRBD2 (5 bases). V was pared by 0 bases and J by 3 bases, with 10 bases between. This CDR3 is 15 amino acids long. The germline V gene encodes CDR1 MGHRA and CDR2 YSYEKL.

A few counts support this clone. The rearrangement links TRBV10-3 to TRBJ2-5; 10 nucleotides align to TRBD2. CDR1 and CDR2 from the germline V gene are ENHRY and SYGVKD. This CDR3 comprises 15 residues. The V gene end was trimmed by 4 bases and the J gene end by 4 bases; junction bases not matched to a gene: 6. The CDR3 DNA sequence: TGTGCCATCAGTGTAAGCGGGGGGGCCCGAGAGACCCAGTACTTC. Amino acid sequence: CAISVSGGARETQYF.

The gene calls are TRBV2 and TRBJ1-1, with D perhaps TRBD1 (5 bases). The V end was cut by 3 bases, the J end by 6 bases, with 17 bases between. CDR3 length: 15 amino acids. Germline loops: CDR1 SNHLY, CDR2 FYNNEI. This CDR3 is CASSDRVRAHPEAFF. The CDR3 DNA follows: TGTGCCAGCAGTGATAGGGTCAGGGCCCATCCTGAAGCTTTCTTT.

The chain links TRBV29-1 to TRBJ1-4; D gene uncertain. V was pared by 4 bases and J by 5 bases, with 14 bases between. Germline CDR1 SQVTM, CDR2 ANQGSEA. The CDR3 has 14 amino acids. The CDR3 spells CSVVVLTPNEKLFF. The CDR3, as DNA: TGCAGCGTTGTTGTTCTGACACCAAATGAAAAACTGTTTTTT.

The chain uses TRBV18 and TRBJ1-2; D is perhaps TRBD1 (6 bases). In germline, CDR1 is KGHSH, CDR2 LQKENI. The V end was cut by 3 bases, the J end by 4 bases, with 18 bases between. The CDR3 runs 16 residues. CDR3 nucleotide sequence: TGTGCCAGCTCACCGTCAGGTGACAGGTCGGGCTATGGCTACACCTTC. It yields the protein CASSPSGDRSGYGYTF.

This chain links TRBV18 with TRBJ2-5; 15 positions agree with TRBD2. CDR1 and CDR2 from the germline V gene are KGHSH and LQKENI. Trimming took 6 bases from V and 0 from J; bases not matched to a gene: 8. CDR3 length: 18 residues. CDR3 loop: CASSRFGLAGGYQETQYF. The CDR3 DNA follows: TGTGCCAGCTCGCGATTCGGACTAGCGGGGGGGTACCAAGAGACCCAGTACTTC.

This chain joins TRBV5-1 and TRBJ1-6; D gene uncertain. V was shortened by 3 bases and J by 8 bases, with 12 bases between the two germline ends. CDR3 length: 14 amino acids. Germline values: CDR1 SGHRS, CDR2 YFSETQ. The DNA for the CDR3 is TGCGCCAGCAGCTCCGTGGTTGCGGATTCACCCCTCCACTTT. Translated: CASSSVVADSPLHF.

This clone was observed a handful of times. V gene TRBV6-1 combines with J gene TRBJ1-2; TRBD1 matches 7 bases. J gave up 5 bases and V 4 bases, and 7 bases lay outside the gene matches. Germline V gene lookup returns CDR1 MNHNS and CDR2 SASEGT. CDR3 length: 14 amino acids. CDR3 in amino acids: CASSGDGTDYGYTF. CDR3 coding DNA: TGTGCCAGCAGTGGGGACGGGACAGATTATGGCTACACCTTC.